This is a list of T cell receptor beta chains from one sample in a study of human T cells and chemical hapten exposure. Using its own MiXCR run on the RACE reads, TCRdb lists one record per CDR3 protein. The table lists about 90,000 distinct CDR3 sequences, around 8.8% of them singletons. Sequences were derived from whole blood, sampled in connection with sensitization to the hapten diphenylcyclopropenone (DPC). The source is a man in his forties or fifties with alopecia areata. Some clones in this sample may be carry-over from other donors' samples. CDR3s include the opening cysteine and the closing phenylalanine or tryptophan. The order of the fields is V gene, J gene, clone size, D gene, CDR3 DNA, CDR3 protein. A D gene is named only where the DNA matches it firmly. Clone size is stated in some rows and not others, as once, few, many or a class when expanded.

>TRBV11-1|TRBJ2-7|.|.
TGTGCCAGCAGCTTACTTGCGGACCACGAGCAGTACTTC
CASSLLADHEQYF
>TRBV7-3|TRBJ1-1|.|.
TGTGCCAGCAGCCTATTTCCCAAGACGCTGAACACTGAAGCTTTCTTT
CASSLFPKTLNTEAFF
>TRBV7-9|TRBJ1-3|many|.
TGTGCCAGCAGCTTATCAGACTCTGGAAACACCATATATTTT
CASSLSDSGNTIYF
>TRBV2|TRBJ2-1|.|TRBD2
TGTGCCAGCAGTACTTTAGCGGGAGTTCATGTTGAGCAGTTCTTC
CASSTLAGVHVEQFF
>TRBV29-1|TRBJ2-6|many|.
TGCAGCGTTGAGGGCCGGACACTTTCTGGGGCCAACGTCCTGACTTTC
CSVEGRTLSGANVLTF
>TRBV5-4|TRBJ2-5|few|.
TGTGCCAGCAGCTTGGGGGCCGGGGATCGAAAGACCCAGTACTTC
CASSLGAGDRKTQYF
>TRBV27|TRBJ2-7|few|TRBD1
TGTGCCAGCAGTCGTACAGGGGGTTGGGGCTTTAACGAGCAGTACTTC
CASSRTGGWGFNEQYF
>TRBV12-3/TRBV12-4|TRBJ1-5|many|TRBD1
TGTGCCAGCAGTATGGGGACAGGGGCGAATCAGCCCCAGCATTTT
CASSMGTGANQPQHF
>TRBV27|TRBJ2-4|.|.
TGTGCCAGCAGCCGAGACAAAAACATTCAGTACTTC
CASSRDKNIQYF
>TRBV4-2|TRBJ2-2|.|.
TGTGCCAGCAGCCAAGTGAGCGGGGAGCTGTTTTTT
CASSQVSGELFF
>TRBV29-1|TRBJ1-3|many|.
TGCAGCGGGGCGTTAGGAAACACCATATATTTT
CSGALGNTIYF
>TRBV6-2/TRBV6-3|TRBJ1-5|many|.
TGTGCCAGCACTTCGGGGAGGACAGAAGACCAGCCCCAGCATTTT
CASTSGRTEDQPQHF
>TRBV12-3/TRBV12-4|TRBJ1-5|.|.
TGTGCCAGCAGCCCCAGGGGTCTCCGGCCCCAGCATTTT
CASSPRGLRPQHF
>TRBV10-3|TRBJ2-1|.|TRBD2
TGTGCCATCCGAGGGACTAGCGGATACAATGAGCAGTTCTTC
CAIRGTSGYNEQFF
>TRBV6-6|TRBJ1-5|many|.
TGTGCCAGCAGTTTCGGGGGCTCGGTTCAGCCCCAGCATTTT
CASSFGGSVQPQHF
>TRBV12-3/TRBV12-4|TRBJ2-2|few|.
TGTGCCAGCAGTTTAGGTACCACCGGGGAGCTGTTTTTT
CASSLGTTGELFF
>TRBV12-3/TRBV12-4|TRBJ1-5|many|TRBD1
TGTGCCAGCAGCCTAACAGGGGTCGGTCAGCCCCAGCATTTT
CASSLTGVGQPQHF
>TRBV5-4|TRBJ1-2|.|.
TGTGCCAGCCAAACACAATGGGGTCAGGGTAATGGCTACACCTTC
CASQTQWGQGNGYTF
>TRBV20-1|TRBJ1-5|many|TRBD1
TGCAGTGCTAGATTCGGGACAGATAGCAATCAGCCCCAGCATTTT
CSARFGTDSNQPQHF
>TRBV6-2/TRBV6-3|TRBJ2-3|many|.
TGTGCCAGCAGTTTTTGGACAACAGCAGATACGCAGTATTTT
CASSFWTTADTQYF
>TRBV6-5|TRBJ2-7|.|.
TGTGCCAGCAGTTACTATATGGACAAGTCCTACGAGCAGTACTTC
CASSYYMDKSYEQYF
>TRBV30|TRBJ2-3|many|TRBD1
TGTGCCTGGGACAGGGGCCTTAGCACAGATACGCAGTATTTT
CAWDRGLSTDTQYF
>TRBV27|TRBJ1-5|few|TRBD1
TGTGCCAGCTCATCGACAGGGGGCCTCAATCAGCCCCAGCATTTT
CASSSTGGLNQPQHF
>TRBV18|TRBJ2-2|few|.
TGTGCCAGCTCACCAGCCAGGCCCTCGAACACCGGGGAGCTGTTTTTT
CASSPARPSNTGELFF
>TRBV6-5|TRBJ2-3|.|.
TGTGCCAGCACCTTAACCCGGAGACGCACAGATACGCAGTATTTT
CASTLTRRRTDTQYF
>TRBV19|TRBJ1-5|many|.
TGTGCCAGTAAGGACAAGTACAATCAGCCCCAGCATTTT
CASKDKYNQPQHF
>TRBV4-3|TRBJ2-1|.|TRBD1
TGCGCCAGCAGCCCGACAGGGACCTACAATGAGCAGTTCTTC
CASSPTGTYNEQFF
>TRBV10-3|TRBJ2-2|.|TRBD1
TGTGCCGTGGCCCGGGACAGTACTACCGGGGAGCTGTTTTTT
CAVARDSTTGELFF
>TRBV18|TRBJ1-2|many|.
TGTGCCAGCTCCCCCCTTTCGGAGGGAGGCTACACCTTC
CASSPLSEGGYTF
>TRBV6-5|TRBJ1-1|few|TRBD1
TGTGCCAGCAGTTACAAGACACCGGGACAGGGTTTGAGCACTGAAGCTTTCTTT
CASSYKTPGQGLSTEAFF
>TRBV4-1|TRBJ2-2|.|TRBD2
TGCGCCAGCAGCCAAGATTGGACTAGCGGCAACACCGGGGAGCTGTTTTTT
CASSQDWTSGNTGELFF
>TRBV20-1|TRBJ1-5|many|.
TGCAGTGCTAGAGGGGATAGCAATCAGCCCCAGCATTTT
CSARGDSNQPQHF
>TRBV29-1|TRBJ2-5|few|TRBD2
TGCAGCGGGGGACTAGAACAAGAGACCCAGTACTTC
CSGGLEQETQYF
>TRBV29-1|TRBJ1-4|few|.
TGCAGCGTTGGACAAACGACGGTTTTTAATGAAAAACTGTTTTTT
CSVGQTTVFNEKLFF
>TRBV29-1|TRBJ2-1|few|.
TGCAGCGTGGCCCCCGGACCCTACAATGAGCAGTTCTTC
CSVAPGPYNEQFF
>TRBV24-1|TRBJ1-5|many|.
TGTGCCACCAGTGAGACAGTCGGGCAGCCCCAGCATTTT
CATSETVGQPQHF
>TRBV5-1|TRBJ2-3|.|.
TGCGCCAGCAGCCCCACCAGAGGTGGAGGCACAGATACGCAGTATTTT
CASSPTRGGGTDTQYF
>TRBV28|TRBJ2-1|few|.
TGTGCCAGCAGTTGGAGACTGGCAGGAGGGCATGAGCAGTTCTTC
CASSWRLAGGHEQFF